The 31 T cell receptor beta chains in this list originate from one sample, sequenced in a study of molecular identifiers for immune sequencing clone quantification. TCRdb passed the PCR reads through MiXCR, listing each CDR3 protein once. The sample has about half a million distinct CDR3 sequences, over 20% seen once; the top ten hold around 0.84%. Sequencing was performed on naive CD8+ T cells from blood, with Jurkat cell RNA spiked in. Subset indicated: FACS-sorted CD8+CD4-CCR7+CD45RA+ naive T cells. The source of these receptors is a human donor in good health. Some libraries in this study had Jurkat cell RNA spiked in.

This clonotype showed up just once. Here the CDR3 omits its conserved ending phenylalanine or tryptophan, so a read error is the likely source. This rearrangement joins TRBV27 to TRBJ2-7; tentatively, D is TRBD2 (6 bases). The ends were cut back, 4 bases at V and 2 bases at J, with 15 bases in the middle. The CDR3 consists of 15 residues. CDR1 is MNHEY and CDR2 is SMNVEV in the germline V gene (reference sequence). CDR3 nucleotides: TGTGCCAGCAGTTGGGGGAGCGGGTATACCTACGAGCAGTACCTC. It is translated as CASSWGSGYTYEQYL.

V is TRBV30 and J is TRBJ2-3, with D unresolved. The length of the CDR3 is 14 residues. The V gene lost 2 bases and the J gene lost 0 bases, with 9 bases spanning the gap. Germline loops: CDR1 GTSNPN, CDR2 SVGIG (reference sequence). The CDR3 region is CAWSRLTSTDTQYF. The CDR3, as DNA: TGTGCCTGGAGTCGATTGACTAGCACAGATACGCAGTATTTT.

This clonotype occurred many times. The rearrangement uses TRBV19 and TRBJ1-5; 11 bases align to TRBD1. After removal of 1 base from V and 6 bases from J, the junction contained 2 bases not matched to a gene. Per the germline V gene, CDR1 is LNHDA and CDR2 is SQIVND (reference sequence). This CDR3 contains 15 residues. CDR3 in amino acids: CASSIGTGGFQPQHF. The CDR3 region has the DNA TGTGCCAGTAGTATAGGGACAGGGGGCTTTCAGCCCCAGCATTTT.

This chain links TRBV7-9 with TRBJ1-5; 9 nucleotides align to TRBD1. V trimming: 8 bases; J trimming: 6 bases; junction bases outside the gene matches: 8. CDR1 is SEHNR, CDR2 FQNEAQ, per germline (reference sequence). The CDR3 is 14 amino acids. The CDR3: CASGLGQGSQPQHF. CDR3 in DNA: TGTGCCAGCGGCCTTGGACAGGGGAGTCAGCCCCAGCATTTT.

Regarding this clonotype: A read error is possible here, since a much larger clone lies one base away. The CDR3 loop reads CASSLGAISGNTTYF. CDR3 nucleotides: TGTGCCAGCAGCTTAGGGGCCATCTCTGGAAACACCACATATTTT. The genes are TRBV7-9 and TRBJ1-3; D ambiguous. The CDR3 is 15 amino acids. Germline CDR1 is SEHNR and CDR2 is FQNEAQ (reference sequence).

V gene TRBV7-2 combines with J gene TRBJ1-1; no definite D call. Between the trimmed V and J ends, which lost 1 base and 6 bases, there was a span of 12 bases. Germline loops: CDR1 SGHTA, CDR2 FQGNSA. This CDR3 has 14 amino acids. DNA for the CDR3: TGTGCCAGCAGCTTAGGTATGGGATTCGCTGAAGCTTTCTTT. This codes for CASSLGMGFAEAFF. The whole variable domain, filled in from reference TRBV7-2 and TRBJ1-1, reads GAGVSQSPSNKVTEKGKDVELRCDPISGHTALYWYRQSLGQGLEFLIYFQGNSAPDKSGLPSDRFSAERTGGSVSTLTIQRTQQEDSAVYLCASSLGMGFAEAFFGQGTRLTVV.

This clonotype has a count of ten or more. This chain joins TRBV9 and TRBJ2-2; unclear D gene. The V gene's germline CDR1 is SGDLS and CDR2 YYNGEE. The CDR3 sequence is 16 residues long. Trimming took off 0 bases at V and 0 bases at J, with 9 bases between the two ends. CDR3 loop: CASSVERYANTGELFF. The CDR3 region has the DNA TGTGCCAGCAGCGTAGAACGGTACGCGAACACCGGGGAGCTGTTTTTT.

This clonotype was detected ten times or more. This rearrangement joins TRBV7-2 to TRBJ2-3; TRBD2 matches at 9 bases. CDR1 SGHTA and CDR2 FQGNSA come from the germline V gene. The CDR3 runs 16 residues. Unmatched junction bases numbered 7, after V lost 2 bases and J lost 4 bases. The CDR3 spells CASSLRRGGVSDTQYF. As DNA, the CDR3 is TGTGCCAGCAGCTTACGGCGGGGGGGCGTCTCAGATACGCAGTATTTT.

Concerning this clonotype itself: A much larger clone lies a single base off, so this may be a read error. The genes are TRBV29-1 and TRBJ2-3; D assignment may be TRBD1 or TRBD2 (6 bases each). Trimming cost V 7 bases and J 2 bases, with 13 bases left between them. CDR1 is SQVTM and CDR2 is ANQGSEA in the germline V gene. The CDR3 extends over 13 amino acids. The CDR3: CSALRGDTDTQYF. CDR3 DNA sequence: TGCAGCGCCCTGAGGGGGGACACAGATACGCAGTATTTT.

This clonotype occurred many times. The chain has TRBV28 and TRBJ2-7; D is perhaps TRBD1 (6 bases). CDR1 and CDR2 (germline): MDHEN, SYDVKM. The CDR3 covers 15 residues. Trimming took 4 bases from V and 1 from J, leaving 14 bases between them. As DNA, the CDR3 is TGTGCCAGCAGTTCGGACAGCGCCTCTTCCTACGAGCAGTACTTC. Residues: CASSSDSASSYEQYF. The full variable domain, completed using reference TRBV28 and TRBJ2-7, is DVKVTQSSRYLVKRTGEKVFLECVQDMDHENMFWYRQDPGLGLRLIYFSYDVKMKEKGDIPEGYSVSREKKERFSLILESASTNQTSMYLCASSSDSASSYEQYFGPGTRLTVT.

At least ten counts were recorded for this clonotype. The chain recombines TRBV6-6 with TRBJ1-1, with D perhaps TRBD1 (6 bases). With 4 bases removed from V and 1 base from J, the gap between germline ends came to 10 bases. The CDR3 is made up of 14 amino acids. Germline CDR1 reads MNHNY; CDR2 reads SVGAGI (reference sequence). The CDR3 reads CASSLTGRNTEAFF. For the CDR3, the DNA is TGTGCCAGCAGTTTAACAGGGAGGAACACTGAAGCTTTCTTT.

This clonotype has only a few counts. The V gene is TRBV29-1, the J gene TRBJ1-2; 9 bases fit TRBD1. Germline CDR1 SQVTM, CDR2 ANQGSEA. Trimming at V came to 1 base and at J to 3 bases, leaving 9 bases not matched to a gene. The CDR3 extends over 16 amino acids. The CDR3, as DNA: TGCAGCGTTGAAGCCATCACAGGGGGCGGAGACTATGGCTACACCTTC. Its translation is CSVEAITGGGDYGYTF.

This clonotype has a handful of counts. CDR3 in DNA: TGCGCCAGCAGCTTTCCCCGGGGACGGGGCGGCAATGAGCAGTTCTTC. Its protein product is CASSFPRGRGGNEQFF. The chain has TRBV5-1 and TRBJ2-1, with D tentatively TRBD1 or TRBD2 (5 bases each). V was trimmed by 2 bases and J by 6 bases, leaving 18 bases between them. The CDR3 has 16 residues. The germline V gene encodes CDR1 SGHRS and CDR2 YFSETQ.

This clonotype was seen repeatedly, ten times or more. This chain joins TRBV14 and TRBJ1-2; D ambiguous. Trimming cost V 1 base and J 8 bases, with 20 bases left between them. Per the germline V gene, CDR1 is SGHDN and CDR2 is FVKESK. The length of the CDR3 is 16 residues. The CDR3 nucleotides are TGTGCCAGCAGCCAAGGACACCGGGCCTTCCCCCAAGGCTACACCTTC. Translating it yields CASSQGHRAFPQGYTF. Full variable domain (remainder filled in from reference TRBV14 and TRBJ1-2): EAGVTQFPSHSVIEKGQTVTLRCDPISGHDNLYWYRRVMGKEIKFLLHFVKESKQDESGMPNNRFLAERTGGTYSTLKVQPAELEDSGVYFCASSQGHRAFPQGYTFGSGTRLTVV.

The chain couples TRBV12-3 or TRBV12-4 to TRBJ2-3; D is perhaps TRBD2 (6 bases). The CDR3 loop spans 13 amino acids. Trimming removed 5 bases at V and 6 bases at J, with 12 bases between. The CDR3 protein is CASSPIGGDTQYF. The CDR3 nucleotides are TGTGCCAGCAGTCCTATTGGGGGGGATACGCAGTATTTT.

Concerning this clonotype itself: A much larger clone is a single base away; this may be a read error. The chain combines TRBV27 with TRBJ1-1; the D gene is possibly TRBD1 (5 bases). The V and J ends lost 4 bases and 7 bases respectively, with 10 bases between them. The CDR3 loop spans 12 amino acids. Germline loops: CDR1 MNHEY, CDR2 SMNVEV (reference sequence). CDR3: CASSSTGDEAFF. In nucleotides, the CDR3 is TGTGCCAGCAGTTCGACGGGGGATGAAGCTTTCTTT.

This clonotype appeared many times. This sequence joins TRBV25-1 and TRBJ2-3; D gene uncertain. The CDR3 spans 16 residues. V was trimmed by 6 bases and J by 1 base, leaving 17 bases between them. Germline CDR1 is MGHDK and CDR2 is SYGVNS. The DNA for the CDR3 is TGTGCCAGCAGGGCCGATAAGGGCCTAGGCACAGATACGCAGTATTTT. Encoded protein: CASRADKGLGTDTQYF.

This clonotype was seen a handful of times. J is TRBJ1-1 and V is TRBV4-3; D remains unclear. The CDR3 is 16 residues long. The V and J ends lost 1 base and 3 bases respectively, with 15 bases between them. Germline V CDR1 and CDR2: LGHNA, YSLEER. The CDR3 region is CASSQGVGQWDTEAFF. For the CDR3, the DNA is TGCGCCAGCAGCCAAGGGGTAGGTCAGTGGGACACTGAAGCTTTCTTT.

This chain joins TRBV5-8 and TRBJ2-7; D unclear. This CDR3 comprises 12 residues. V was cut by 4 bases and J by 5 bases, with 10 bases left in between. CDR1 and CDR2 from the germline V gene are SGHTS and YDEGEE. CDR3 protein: CASSETVDEQYF. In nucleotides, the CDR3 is TGTGCCAGCAGCGAAACCGTGGACGAGCAGTACTTC. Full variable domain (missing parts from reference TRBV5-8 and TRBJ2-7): EAGVTQSPTHLIKTRGQQATLRCSPISGHTSVYWYQQALGLGLQFLLWYDEGEERNRGNFPPRFSGRQFPNYSSELNVNALELEDSALYLCASSETVDEQYFGPGTRLTVT.

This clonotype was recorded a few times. This CDR3 reads CASSLAGVANYGYTF. The CDR3 DNA reads as TGTGCCAGCAGCCTTGCCGGGGTCGCTAACTATGGCTACACCTTC. The chain has TRBV2 and TRBJ1-2; no firm D call. The CDR3 consists of 15 residues. Germline CDR1 is SNHLY and CDR2 is FYNNEI. Trimming cost V 6 bases and J 0 bases, with 14 bases left between them.

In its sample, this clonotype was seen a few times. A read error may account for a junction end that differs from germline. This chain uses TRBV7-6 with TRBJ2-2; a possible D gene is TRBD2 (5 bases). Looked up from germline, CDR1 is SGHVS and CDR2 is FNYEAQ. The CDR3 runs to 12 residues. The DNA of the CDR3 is TGTGCCAGCAGCTTCGAGGTCGGGGAGCCGTTTTTT. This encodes CASSFEVGEPFF.

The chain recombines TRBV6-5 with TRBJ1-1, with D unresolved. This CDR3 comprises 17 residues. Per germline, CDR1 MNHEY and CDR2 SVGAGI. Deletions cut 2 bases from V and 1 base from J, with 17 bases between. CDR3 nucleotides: TGTGCCAGCAGTTACGTCTGGTCGGAGGGCCCGAACACTGAAGCTTTCTTT. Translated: CASSYVWSEGPNTEAFF.

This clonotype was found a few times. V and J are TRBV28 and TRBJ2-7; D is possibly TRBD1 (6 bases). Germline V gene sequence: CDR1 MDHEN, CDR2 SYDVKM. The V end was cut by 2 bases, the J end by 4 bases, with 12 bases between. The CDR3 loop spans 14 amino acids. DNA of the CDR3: TGTGCCAGCAGTTTAAGGTTGAGGGGGTACGAGCAGTACTTC. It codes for CASSLRLRGYEQYF.

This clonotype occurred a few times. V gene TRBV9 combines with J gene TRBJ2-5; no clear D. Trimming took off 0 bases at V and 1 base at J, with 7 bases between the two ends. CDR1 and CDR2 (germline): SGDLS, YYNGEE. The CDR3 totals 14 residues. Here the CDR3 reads CASSVEVLQETQYF. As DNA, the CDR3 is TGTGCCAGCAGCGTAGAGGTACTCCAAGAGACCCAGTACTTC.

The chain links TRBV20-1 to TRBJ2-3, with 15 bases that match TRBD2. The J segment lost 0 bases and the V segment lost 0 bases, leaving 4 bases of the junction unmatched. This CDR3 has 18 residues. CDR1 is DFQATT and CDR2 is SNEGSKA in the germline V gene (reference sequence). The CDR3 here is CSARDGLAGGSSTDTQYF. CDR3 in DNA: TGCAGTGCTAGAGATGGACTAGCGGGGGGGTCTAGCACAGATACGCAGTATTTT.

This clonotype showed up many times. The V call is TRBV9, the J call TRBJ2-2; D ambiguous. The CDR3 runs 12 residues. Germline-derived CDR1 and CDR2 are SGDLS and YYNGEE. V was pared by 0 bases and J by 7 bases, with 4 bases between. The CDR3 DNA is TGTGCCAGCAGCGTAGTCTTCGGGGAGCTGTTTTTT. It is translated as CASSVVFGELFF.

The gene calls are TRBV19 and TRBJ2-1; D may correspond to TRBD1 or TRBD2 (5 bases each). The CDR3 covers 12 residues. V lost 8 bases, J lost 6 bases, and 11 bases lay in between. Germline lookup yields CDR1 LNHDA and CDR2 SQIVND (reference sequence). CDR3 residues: CASSWGINEQFF. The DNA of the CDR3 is TGTGCCAGTTCATGGGGGATCAATGAGCAGTTCTTC.

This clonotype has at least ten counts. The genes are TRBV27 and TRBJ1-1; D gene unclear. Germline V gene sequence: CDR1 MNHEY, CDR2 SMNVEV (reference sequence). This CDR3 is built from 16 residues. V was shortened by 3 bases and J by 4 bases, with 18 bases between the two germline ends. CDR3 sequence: CASSLHRLGAATEAFF. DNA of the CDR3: TGTGCCAGCAGTTTGCACAGACTAGGTGCGGCCACTGAAGCTTTCTTT.

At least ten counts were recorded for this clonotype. As DNA, the CDR3 is TGTGCCAGCAGTTACGATTGGGACGAGCAGTACTTC. Its protein is CASSYDWDEQYF. The V call is TRBV6-6, the J call TRBJ2-7; D gene ambiguous. The germline V gene has CDR1 MNHNY and CDR2 SVGAGI (reference sequence). V shed 2 bases and J shed 5 bases, with 7 bases lying between them. The CDR3 runs to 12 residues.

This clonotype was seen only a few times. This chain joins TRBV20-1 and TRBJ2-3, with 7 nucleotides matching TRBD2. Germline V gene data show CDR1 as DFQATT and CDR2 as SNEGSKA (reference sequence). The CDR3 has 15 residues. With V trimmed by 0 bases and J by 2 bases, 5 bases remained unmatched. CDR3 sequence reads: CSARDISGITDTQYF. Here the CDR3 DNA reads TGCAGTGCTAGAGATATCAGCGGGATCACAGATACGCAGTATTTT.

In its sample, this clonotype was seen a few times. CDR3 protein: CASSPGGWANEQFF. The DNA for the CDR3 is TGTGCCAGCAGCCCAGGAGGGTGGGCCAATGAGCAGTTCTTC. V gene TRBV11-2 combines with J gene TRBJ2-1, with D maybe TRBD2 (6 bases). V lost 5 bases to trimming and J lost 6 bases, with 14 bases between them. The CDR3 is made up of 14 amino acids. CDR1 is SGHAT and CDR2 is FQNNGV in the germline V gene.